The 9 T cell receptor beta chains given below trace back to one sample, sequenced in a study of cytomegalovirus exposure and HLA in healthy donors. Profiling relied on immunoSEQ multiplex PCR, and the TCRdb table lists in-frame clones only, not all of them. The sample includes 120,000 to 150,000 clones, roughly four fifths seen only once; the top ten take roughly 1.4%. Sequenced: PBMCs. All receptors derive from a woman aged 25 to 39 in good health and CMV-seronegative.

This clone was seen a single time. The genes are TRBV5-6 and TRBJ2-5; maybe TRBD1 (6 bases). The V and J ends lost 0 bases and 5 bases respectively, with 17 bases between them. CDR3 length: 16 residues. Germline CDR1 is SGHDT and CDR2 is YYEEEE. The CDR3 nucleotides are TGTGCCAGCAGCTTGGATGTCTACCCAGGGGTGGAGACCCAGTACTTC. This gives the protein CASSLDVYPGVETQYF. Using reference TRBV5-6 and TRBJ2-5 for the parts outside the CDR3, the full variable domain is DAGVTQSPTHLIKTRGQQVTLRCSPKSGHDTVSWYQQALGQGPQFIFQYYEEEERQRGNFPDRFSGHQFPNYSSELNVNALLLGDSALYLCASSLDVYPGVETQYFGPGTRLLVL.

This clone was seen more than once but under ten times. V usage is TRBV7-9 and J usage is TRBJ1-1, with D possibly TRBD1 on 6 matching bases. V lost 1 base and J 0 bases, leaving 9 bases between the germline ends. Per the germline V gene, CDR1 is SEHNR and CDR2 is FQNEAQ (reference sequence). The CDR3 covers 15 residues. In DNA, the CDR3 is TGTGCCAGCAGCTTAGTTCAGGGGATGAACACTGAAGCTTTCTTT. Amino acid sequence: CASSLVQGMNTEAFF.

The J gene is TRBJ1-1, the V gene TRBV19; TRBD1 might be the D (5 bases). Germline values: CDR1 LNHDA, CDR2 SQIVND (reference sequence). The CDR3 consists of 12 residues. Trimming stripped 8 bases from V and 4 bases from J, with 11 bases between. In nucleotides, the CDR3 is TGTGCCAGTGGGGACTTCGGCACTGAAGCTTTCTTT. Translation gives CASGDFGTEAFF. Full variable domain (outside the CDR3, taken from reference TRBV19 and TRBJ1-1): DGGITQSPKYLFRKEGQNVTLSCEQNLNHDAMYWYRQDPGQGLRLIYYSQIVNDFQKGDIAEGYSVSREKKESFPLTVTSAQKNPTAFYLCASGDFGTEAFFGQGTRLTVV.

V is TRBV27 and J is TRBJ1-5; D perhaps matches TRBD1 (5 bases). CDR1 is MNHEY and CDR2 is SMNVEV in the germline V gene (reference sequence). This CDR3 comprises 13 residues. Trimming pared 2 bases from V and 7 bases from J, leaving 9 bases between. This chain's CDR3 is CASSLGAGQPQHF. DNA of the CDR3: TGTGCCAGCAGTTTAGGGGCGGGGCAGCCCCAGCATTTT.

V gene TRBV19 combines with J gene TRBJ1-6; D is perhaps TRBD1 (5 bases). This CDR3 is 13 amino acids long. V was shortened by 5 bases and J by 5 bases, with 7 bases between the two germline ends. Germline loops: CDR1 LNHDA, CDR2 SQIVND (reference sequence). The CDR3: CASSDRNNSPLHF. The CDR3 nucleotides read TGTGCCAGTAGTGACAGAAATAATTCACCCCTCCACTTT.

This clone was picked up one time. The chain's CDR3 is CASSLGGQGNTIYF. CDR3 DNA sequence: TGTGCCAGCAGCTTAGGCGGACAGGGAAACACCATATATTTT. V and J are TRBV5-4 and TRBJ1-3, with a weak D call TRBD1 (6 bases). Trimming pared 2 bases from V and 4 bases from J, leaving 10 bases between. The CDR3 contains 14 residues. The germline V gene encodes CDR1 SGHNT and CDR2 YYREEE (reference sequence).

This clone occurred once. V usage is TRBV5-1 and J usage is TRBJ2-7; TRBD1 matches at 8 bases. The CDR3 has 16 amino acids. Germline CDR1 and CDR2: SGHRS and YFSETQ. V lost 0 bases to trimming and J lost 6 bases; unmatched junction nucleotides: 11. Written as DNA, the CDR3 is TGCGCCAGCAGCTTGGCCGGGACAGGAGTCTCCGGCGAGCAGTACTTC. This codes for CASSLAGTGVSGEQYF. Variable domain in full (rest from reference TRBV5-1 and TRBJ2-7): KAGVTQTPRYLIKTRGQQVTLSCSPISGHRSVSWYQQTPGQGLQFLFEYFSETQRNKGNFPGRFSGRQFSNSRSEMNVSTLELGDSALYLCASSLAGTGVSGEQYFGPGTRLTVT.

This clone was seen just once. The chain uses TRBV25-1 and TRBJ1-6; perhaps TRBD1 as D (6 bases). The germline V gene encodes CDR1 MGHDK and CDR2 SYGVNS. V shed 3 bases and J shed 10 bases, with 16 bases lying between them. The CDR3 totals 15 residues. The CDR3 spells CASSDSQGRGSPLHF. The CDR3 nucleotides read TGTGCCAGCAGTGACTCACAGGGTCGGGGATCACCCCTCCACTTT.

The V gene is TRBV6-4, the J gene TRBJ2-3, with a tentative D call TRBD2 (5 bases). The germline CDR1 and CDR2 sequences are MRHNA and SNTAGT. The germline V and J ends were trimmed by 3 bases and 3 bases, with 13 bases remaining between them. The length of the CDR3 is 15 residues. CDR3 nucleotides: TGTGCCAGCAGTGAAAGTGCGGGTTTAACAGATACGCAGTATTTT. Its translation: CASSESAGLTDTQYF.